This TCR beta chain was found in a study of cytotoxic CD8 clonotypes in ibrutinib-treated CLL. At the level of the study: Following treatment for a median about 12 months, range 6 to 36, response samples were then taken.

Worth noting for this clone: Its specificity is not known.

Assay used: immunoSEQ multiplex PCR; TCRdb lists only in-frame clones, some missing. Of approximately 340,000 clones in the sample, 67% were seen once. Findings of the study overall: Clonality climbed at ibrutinib response, then dropped toward baseline at progression. Public clonotypes, rarely seen, contracted or held steady on treatment.

This TCR derives from a human donor with chronic lymphocytic leukemia. Sequenced here: PBMCs, sampled after 36 months of ibrutinib treatment.

This chain's CDR3 is CASSLEGQGLGYTF. CDR3 DNA sequence: TGCGCCAGCAGCTTGGAGGGACAGGGGCTTGGCTACACCTTC. The rearrangement joins TRBV5-1 to TRBJ1-2, with 10 bases identical to TRBD1. The V and J ends lost 0 bases and 7 bases, in that order; junction bases with no gene match: 3. CDR1 is SGHRS and CDR2 is YFSETQ in the germline V gene. This CDR3 has 14 residues.